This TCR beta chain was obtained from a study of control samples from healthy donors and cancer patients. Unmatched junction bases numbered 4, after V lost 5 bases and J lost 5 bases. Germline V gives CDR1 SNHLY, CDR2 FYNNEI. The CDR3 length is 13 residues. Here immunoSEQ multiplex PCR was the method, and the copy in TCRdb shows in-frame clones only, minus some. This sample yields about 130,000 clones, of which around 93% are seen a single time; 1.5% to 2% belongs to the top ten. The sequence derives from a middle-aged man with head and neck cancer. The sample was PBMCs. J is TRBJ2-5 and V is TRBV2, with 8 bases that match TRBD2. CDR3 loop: CASSLAGRETQYF. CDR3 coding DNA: TGTGCCAGCAGTTTAGCGGGGCGGGAGACCCAGTACTTC. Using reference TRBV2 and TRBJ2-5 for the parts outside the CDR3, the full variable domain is EPEVTQTPSHQVTQMGQEVILRCVPISNHLYFYWYRQILGQKVEFLVSFYNNEISEKSEIFDDQFSVERPDGSNFTLKIRSTKLEDSAMYFCASSLAGRETQYFGPGTRLLVL.